Listed below are T cell receptor beta chains from one sample, sequenced in a study of blood T cells in healthy people across ages. TCRdb independently ran MiXCR on the 5' RACE reads; one entry per CDR3 protein. This table has over 950,000 distinct CDR3 sequences, roughly half appearing once. Sequencing used blood. The receptors were gathered from a woman in her fifties or sixties in good health. Both conserved end residues are part of each CDR3. The D gene is left open where the match is weak. Size tells how often a clone was seen (once, few, many) or the class of an expanded clone, and some rows leave it out.

j_call	v_call	d_call	clone_size	cdr3_nt	cdr3_aa
TRBJ2-7	TRBV10-3	TRBD1	few	TGTGCCACTCTACCGGGACAGGGGAGCGGGAGTAGCTACGAGCAGTACTTC	CATLPGQGSGSSYEQYF
TRBJ2-1	TRBV4-1	-	-	TGCGCCAGCAGCCCGACAGAGAAACGTTCCTACAATGAGCAGTTCTTC	CASSPTEKRSYNEQFF
TRBJ1-4	TRBV30	-	-	TGTGCCTGGAGAGGATGGGCAGAAAAACTGTTTTTT	CAWRGWAEKLFF
TRBJ2-7	TRBV6-2/TRBV6-3	TRBD1	many	TGTGCCAGCAACGCTCGGGACAGGTCCTACGAGCAGTACTTC	CASNARDRSYEQYF
TRBJ2-5	TRBV20-1	TRBD1	-	TGCAGTGCCACCCCAACCTTGACAGGGACCGCGGAGACCCAGTACTTC	CSATPTLTGTAETQYF
TRBJ1-6	TRBV13	-	-	TGTGCCAGCAGCTTAGGCCCCTTAGGGGGTTCCAGCTCCTATAATTCACCCCTCCACTTT	CASSLGPLGGSSSYNSPLHF
TRBJ2-1	TRBV2	-	-	TGTGCCAGCAGCGTAGCGCGTGAGCAGTTCTTC	CASSVAREQFF
TRBJ2-1	TRBV4-2	TRBD2	few	TGTGCCAGCAGCCAAACGGGCACTAGCGGTGGTGGGGAGCAGTTCTTC	CASSQTGTSGGGEQFF
TRBJ2-3	TRBV7-8	TRBD2	-	TGTGCCAGCAGCTTAGTCCGGTGGGCTAGCGGGAGGGCCATGGATACGCAGTATTTT	CASSLVRWASGRAMDTQYF
TRBJ2-7	TRBV7-2	-	-	TGTGCCAGCAGCTTATTCGTGGGGTGGGGAGTCGGTAGTGACGAGCAGTACTTC	CASSLFVGWGVGSDEQYF
TRBJ2-6	TRBV24-1	-	-	TGTGCCACCAGTGACTGGCGTTCTGGGGCCAACGTCCTGACTTTC	CATSDWRSGANVLTF
TRBJ2-1	TRBV20-1	-	-	TGCAGTGCGGCACAGGGCCCGACAAACAATGAGCAGTTCTTC	CSAAQGPTNNEQFF
TRBJ2-3	TRBV20-1	TRBD1	few	TGCAGTGCTAGGAATCAGGGGGCAGATACGCAGTATTTT	CSARNQGADTQYF
TRBJ1-6	TRBV6-6	-	-	TGTGCCAGCAATTTGGGTACAGGGAGCTCACCCCTCCACTTT	CASNLGTGSSPLHF
TRBJ2-1	TRBV12-3/TRBV12-4	-	-	TGTGCCAGCAGCCCTCTATTTGATGAGCAGTTCTTC	CASSPLFDEQFF
TRBJ2-7	TRBV3-1	TRBD2	-	TGTGCCAGCAGCCAGGTTACAGGCGGGAGATTCTACGAGCAGTACTTC	CASSQVTGGRFYEQYF
TRBJ2-1	TRBV25-1	-	once	TGTGCCAGACCAGACAGGGAGGCACACAATGAGCAGTTCTTC	CARPDREAHNEQFF
TRBJ1-2	TRBV12-3/TRBV12-4	-	-	TGTGCCAGCACATTGTGGACCGCTGATGATGGCTACACCTTC	CASTLWTADDGYTF
TRBJ1-2	TRBV12-3/TRBV12-4	-	-	TGTGCCAGCAGTCCGCGAGGACCCAACTATGGCTACACCTTC	CASSPRGPNYGYTF
TRBJ1-4	TRBV7-2	-	-	TGTGCCAGCAGCCCACCAGGGTCAACTAATGAAAAACTGTTTTTT	CASSPPGSTNEKLFF
TRBJ2-5	TRBV28	-	-	TGTGCCAGCAGTCCCCCGGGGACAAGGGGGACCCAGTACTTC	CASSPPGTRGTQYF
TRBJ1-2	TRBV3-1	TRBD1	-	TGTGCCAGCAGCCATATAGTTCCAATGCCGGGACAGGTGGGCTACTACACCTTC	CASSHIVPMPGQVGYYTF